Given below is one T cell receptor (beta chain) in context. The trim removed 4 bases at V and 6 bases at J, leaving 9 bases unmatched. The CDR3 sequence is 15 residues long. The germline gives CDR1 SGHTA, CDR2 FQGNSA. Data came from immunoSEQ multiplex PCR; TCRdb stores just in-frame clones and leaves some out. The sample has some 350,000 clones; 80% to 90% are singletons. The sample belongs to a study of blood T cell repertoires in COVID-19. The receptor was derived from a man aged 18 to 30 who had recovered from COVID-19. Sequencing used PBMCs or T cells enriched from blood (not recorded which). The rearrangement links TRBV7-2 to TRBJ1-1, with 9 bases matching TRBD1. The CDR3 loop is CASSSTGGAWAEAFF. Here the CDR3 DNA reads TGTGCCAGCAGCTCTACAGGGGGCGCGTGGGCTGAAGCTTTCTTT.